This T cell receptor beta chain appears in the sequencing data of a study of T-cell memory formation after mild COVID-19. Study details: For the most part, TCR clusters were specific to one donor. Study outcomes and limitations: The finding that pre-infection memory included some responding clones suggested that cross-reactive memory joined. Clones shrinking from day 15 to 85 showed even CD4/CD8 mixes; later expanders tilted CD4+.

The CDR3 covers 15 residues. CDR1 is SGHAT, CDR2 FQNNGV, per germline. Between the trimmed V and J ends, which lost 1 base and 3 bases, there was a span of 13 bases. About this clonotype: Antigen unknown.

UMIs and sample barcodes were carried by the TCR alpha and TCR beta cDNA libraries that 5'RACE produced using constant-segment primers. Using its own MiXCR run on the 5' RACE reads, TCRdb lists one record per CDR3 protein. The sample includes around 140,000 distinct CDR3 sequences, 15% to 20% seen only once; the top ten take over 2%. The receptor was derived from an adult woman who had mild COVID-19 (a few samples of this study predate the infection). Cell type and time point are not known. The sequenced material came from PBMCs or a T cell subset sorted from them (not recorded which). V and J are TRBV11-2 and TRBJ2-7, with D unclear. CDR3 protein: CASSLVLRTNYEQYF. In DNA, the CDR3 is TGTGCCAGCAGCTTAGTTTTGCGGACGAACTACGAGCAGTACTTC.